The 4 T cell receptor delta chains listed next were all sequenced from one sample in a study of Vδ1+ human thymocytes (dated by TCRdb to between 2018 and 2020). The antigens for these receptors are not known. What the work shows at the level of the full study, not this receptor alone: Unlike the oligoclonal repertoires in peripheral blood, the thymic TRG and TRD repertoires appeared highly polyclonal, with Gaussian CDR3 length distributions.

For sequencing, an Illumina MiSeq was employed. RNA was isolated using the RNeasy mini kit, and reverse transcription was performed with Superscript III. CDR3 amplicons were produced by multiplex PCR using pooled V-gene forward primers and a constant-region reverse primer with Illumina adaptor overhangs. TCRdb called clones afresh from the public reads with CATT; identical DNA rows were later merged. This sample gives roughly 55,000 delta-chain clones in total; approximately 16% of them show up just once. 0.5% of the sample is taken by the ten largest. The sequencing input was Vdelta1+ gamma-delta thymocytes from the thymus. The sample's cell subset or site label, decoded: FACS-sorted CD3+ TCRalphabeta- TCRVdelta1+ TCRVdelta2- thymocytes. These receptors all come from a boy younger than two who had congenital heart surgery.

This clone was picked up one time. The chain couples TRDV1 to TRDJ1; TRDD3 aligns across 12 bases. The CDR3 has 13 amino acids. Germline assignment: CDR1 TSWWSYY and CDR2 QGS. The J segment lost 9 bases and the V segment lost 9 bases, leaving 8 bases of the junction unmatched. CDR3 protein: CALSRAGGYELIF. The CDR3 nucleotides are TGTGCTCTGTCTAGGGCTGGGGGATACGAACTCATCTTT.

This clone was counted a few times. The chain links TRDV1 to TRDJ1; 9 bases match TRDD3. V was pared by 2 bases and J by 7 bases, with 11 bases of the junction left unmatched. This CDR3 contains 16 residues. Per germline, CDR1 TSWWSYY and CDR2 QGS. CDR3 DNA: TGTGCTCTTGGGGAAAAGGCTGACTGGGGGAAATGTAAACTCATCTTT. This translates into CALGEKADWGKCKLIF.

V usage is TRDV1 and J usage is TRDJ1, with TRDD3 matching over 12 bases. Germline CDR1 and CDR2: TSWWSYY and QGS. The length of the CDR3 is 21 residues. V was pared by 0 bases and J by 3 bases, with 17 bases of the junction left unmatched. DNA of the CDR3: TGTGCTCTTGGGGAACTCACTAACGTCCCTGGCTACTGGGGGATACCCGATAAACTCATCTTT. Residues: CALGELTNVPGYWGIPDKLIF.

This clone occurred a few times. This sequence joins TRDV1 and TRDJ1; 10 nucleotides line up with TRDD3. This CDR3 contains 23 residues. Germline V gives CDR1 TSWWSYY, CDR2 QGS. V was pared by 0 bases and J by 2 bases, with 24 bases of the junction left unmatched. CDR3 nucleotide sequence: TGTGCTCTTGGGGAACTAGGGGTCTTTCTGGAGTCGGGGGATACGCGCAAGACCGATAAACTCATCTTT. Its translation: CALGELGVFLESGDTRKTDKLIF.